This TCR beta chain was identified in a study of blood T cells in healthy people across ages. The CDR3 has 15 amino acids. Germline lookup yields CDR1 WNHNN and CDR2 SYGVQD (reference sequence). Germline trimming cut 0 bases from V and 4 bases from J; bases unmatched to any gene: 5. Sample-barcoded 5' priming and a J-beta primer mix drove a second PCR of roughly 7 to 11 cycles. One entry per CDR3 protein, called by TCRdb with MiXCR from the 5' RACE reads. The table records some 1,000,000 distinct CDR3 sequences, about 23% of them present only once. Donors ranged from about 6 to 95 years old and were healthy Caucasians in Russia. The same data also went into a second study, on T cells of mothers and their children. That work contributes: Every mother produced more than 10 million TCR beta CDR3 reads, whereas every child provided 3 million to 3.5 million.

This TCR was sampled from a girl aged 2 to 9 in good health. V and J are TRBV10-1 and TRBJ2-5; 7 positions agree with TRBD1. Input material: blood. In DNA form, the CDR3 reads TGCGCCAGCAGTGAGTCGATAAGGACAGGAGAGACCCAGTACTTC. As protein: CASSESIRTGETQYF.